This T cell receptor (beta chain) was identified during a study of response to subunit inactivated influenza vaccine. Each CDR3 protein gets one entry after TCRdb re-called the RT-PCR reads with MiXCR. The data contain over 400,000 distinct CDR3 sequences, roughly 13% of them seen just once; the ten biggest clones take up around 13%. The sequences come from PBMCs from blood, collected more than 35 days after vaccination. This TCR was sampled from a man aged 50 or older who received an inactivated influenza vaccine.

For the CDR3, the DNA is TGCAGTGCTGCGGGACTAGCGGGGGGCACCGGGGAGCTGTTTTTT. Translating gives CSAAGLAGGTGELFF. The chain combines TRBV20-1 with TRBJ2-2, with 15 bases lining up with TRBD2. The CDR3 is 15 amino acids. With V trimmed by 5 bases and J by 4 bases, 2 bases remained unmatched. Looked up from germline, CDR1 is DFQATT and CDR2 is SNEGSKA (reference sequence).